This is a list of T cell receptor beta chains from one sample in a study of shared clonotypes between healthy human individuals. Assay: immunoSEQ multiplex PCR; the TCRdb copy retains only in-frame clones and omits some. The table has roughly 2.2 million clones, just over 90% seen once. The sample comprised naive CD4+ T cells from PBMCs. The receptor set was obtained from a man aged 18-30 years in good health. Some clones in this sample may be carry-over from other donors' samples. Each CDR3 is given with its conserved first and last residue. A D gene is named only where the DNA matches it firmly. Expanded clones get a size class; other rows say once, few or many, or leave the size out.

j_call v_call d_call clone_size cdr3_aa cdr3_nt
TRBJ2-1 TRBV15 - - CATTPMGGFTYNEQFF TGTGCCACCACCCCGATGGGCGGGTTTACCTACAATGAGCAGTTCTTC
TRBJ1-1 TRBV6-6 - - CASSQQGSEAFF TGTGCCAGCAGCCAACAGGGATCTGAAGCTTTCTTT
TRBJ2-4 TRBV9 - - CASSAGRLGRDIQYF TGTGCCAGCAGCGCGGGACGCCTGGGACGGGACATTCAGTACTTC
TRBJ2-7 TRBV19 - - CASSTGRPSYEQYF TGTGCCAGTAGTACGGGACGGCCCTCCTACGAGCAGTACTTC
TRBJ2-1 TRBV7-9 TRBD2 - CAGGGTSSYNEQFF TGTGCCGGCGGGGGGACAAGCTCCTACAATGAGCAGTTCTTC
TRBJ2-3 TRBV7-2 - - CAGGLEGPDTQYF TGTGCAGGCGGGCTGGAGGGCCCAGATACGCAGTATTTT
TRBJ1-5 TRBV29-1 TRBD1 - CSARGGSNQPQHF TGCAGCGCCAGGGGGGGAAGCAATCAGCCCCAGCATTTT
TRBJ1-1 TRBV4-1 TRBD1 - CASSQEGRGRTEAFF TGCGCCAGCAGCCAAGAGGGCAGGGGGCGAACTGAAGCTTTCTTT
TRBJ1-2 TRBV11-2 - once CASSSRASEPNGYTF TGTGCCAGCAGCTCCCGAGCGTCAGAGCCCAATGGCTACACCTTC
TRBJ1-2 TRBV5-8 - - CASSPEGVNYGYTF TGTGCCAGCAGCCCCGAAGGGGTAAACTATGGCTACACCTTC
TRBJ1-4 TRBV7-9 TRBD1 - CASSLGQSNEKLFF TGTGCCAGCAGCCTGGGACAGTCTAATGAAAAACTGTTTTTT
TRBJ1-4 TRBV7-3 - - CASSLWGHTNEKLFF TGTGCCAGCAGCTTATGGGGACACACTAATGAAAAACTGTTTTTT
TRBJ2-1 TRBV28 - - CASTIPGQYNEQFF TGTGCCAGCACTATCCCCGGGCAGTACAATGAGCAGTTCTTC
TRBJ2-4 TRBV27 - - CASSTYSLPQPGNIQYF TGTGCCAGCAGTACGTACAGTCTCCCCCAACCAGGCAACATTCAGTACTTC
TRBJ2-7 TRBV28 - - CASSLSPLLEQYF TGTGCCAGCAGTTTAAGTCCGCTGCTCGAGCAGTACTTC
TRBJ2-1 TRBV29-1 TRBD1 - CSVEGERTWTGGRYNEQFF TGCAGCGTTGAAGGGGAGCGAACTTGGACAGGGGGAAGGTACAATGAGCAGTTCTTC
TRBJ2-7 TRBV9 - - CASSPPGSGREQYF TGTGCCAGCAGCCCTCCAGGTAGTGGGAGAGAGCAGTACTTC
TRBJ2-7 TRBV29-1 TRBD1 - CLNDRGQGNEQYF TGTCTAAACGACAGGGGGCAAGGGAACGAGCAGTACTTC
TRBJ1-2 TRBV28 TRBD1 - CASSSGTGLYGYTF TGTGCCAGCAGTTCCGGGACAGGACTCTATGGCTACACCTTC
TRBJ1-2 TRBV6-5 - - CASSQDGEDYGYTF TGTGCCAGCAGTCAGGACGGGGAGGACTATGGCTACACCTTC
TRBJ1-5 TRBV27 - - CASSRDVGNQPQHF TGTGCCAGCAGCCGGGACGTCGGCAATCAGCCCCAGCATTTT
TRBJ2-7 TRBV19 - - CASSMKLVGLYEQYF TGTGCCAGTAGTATGAAGTTAGTAGGTCTCTACGAGCAGTACTTC
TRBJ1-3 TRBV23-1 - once CASSRVRSSGNTIYF TGCGCCAGCAGTCGAGTCCGGAGCTCTGGAAACACCATATATTTT
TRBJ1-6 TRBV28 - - CASSLPLLGSPLHF TGTGCCAGCAGTTTACCCCTCCTGGGGTCACCCCTCCACTTT
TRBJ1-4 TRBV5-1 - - CASSFGATNEKLFF TGCGCCAGCAGCTTCGGTGCAACTAATGAAAAACTGTTTTTT
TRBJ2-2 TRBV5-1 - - CASNEIPGKTGELFF TGCGCCAGCAACGAAATACCTGGGAAGACCGGGGAGCTGTTTTTT
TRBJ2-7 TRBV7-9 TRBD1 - CASSLAQGQGAYEQYF TGTGCCAGCAGCTTAGCGCAAGGGCAGGGGGCCTACGAGCAGTACTTC
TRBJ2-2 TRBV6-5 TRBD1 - CASSLGQGSPGELFF TGTGCCAGCAGTTTAGGACAGGGAAGTCCCGGGGAGCTGTTTTTT
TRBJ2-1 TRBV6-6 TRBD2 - CASKDVAGGNNEQFF TGTGCCAGCAAAGATGTAGCGGGAGGGAACAATGAGCAGTTCTTC
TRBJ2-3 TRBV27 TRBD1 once CASSPGTGVPDTQYF TGTGCCAGCAGTCCCGGGACAGGGGTCCCAGATACGCAGTATTTT
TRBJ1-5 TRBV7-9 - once CASSSGGNQPQHF TGTGCCAGCAGCTCGGGGGGAAATCAGCCCCAGCATTTT
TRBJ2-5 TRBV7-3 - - CASSLSPGQETQYF TGTGCCAGCAGCTTATCCCCAGGGCAAGAGACCCAGTACTTC
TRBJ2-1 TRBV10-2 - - CASSESRRSTSYNEQFF TGCGCCAGCAGTGAGTCGAGAAGGAGTACCTCCTACAATGAGCAGTTCTTC
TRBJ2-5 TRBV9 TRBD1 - CASSSPGQGEETQYF TGTGCCAGCAGCTCACCGGGACAGGGTGAAGAGACCCAGTACTTC
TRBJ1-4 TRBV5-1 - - CASSYTGLTNEKLFF TGCGCCAGCAGCTACACAGGGTTAACTAATGAAAAACTGTTTTTT
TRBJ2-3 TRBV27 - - CASRATYLLDSTDTQYF TGTGCCAGCAGAGCGACCTATTTACTAGACAGCACAGATACGCAGTATTTT
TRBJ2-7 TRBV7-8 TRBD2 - CASSLGSAGGVYEQYF TGTGCCAGCAGCTTAGGATCAGCGGGGGGGGTCTACGAGCAGTACTTC
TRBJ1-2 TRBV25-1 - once CASSELRGSNYGYTF TGTGCCAGCAGTGAATTGCGGGGCAGTAACTATGGCTACACCTTC
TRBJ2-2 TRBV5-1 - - CASSLESTTGELFF TGCGCCAGCAGCTTGGAGAGCACTACCGGGGAGCTGTTTTTT
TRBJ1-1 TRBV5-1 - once CASSLSSGGYTEAFF TGCGCCAGCAGCTTGTCGTCGGGCGGATACACTGAAGCTTTCTTT
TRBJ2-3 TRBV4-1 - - CASSQALGATSSTDTQYF TGCGCCAGCAGCCAAGCGTTAGGCGCTACTAGCAGCACAGATACGCAGTATTTT
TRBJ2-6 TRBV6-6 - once CASSYQSSGANVLTF TGTGCCAGCAGTTACCAAAGCTCGGGGGCCAACGTCCTGACTTTC
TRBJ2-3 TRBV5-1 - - CASSLGTGNGDTQYF TGCGCCAGCAGCTTGGGAACAGGAAACGGAGATACGCAGTATTTT
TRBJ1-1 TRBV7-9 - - CASSLPHLGTEAFF TGTGCCAGCAGCTTGCCCCACCTGGGAACTGAAGCTTTCTTT
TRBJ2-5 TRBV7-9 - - CASSLSRSQETQYF TGTGCCAGCAGCTTAAGCAGGAGTCAAGAGACCCAGTACTTC
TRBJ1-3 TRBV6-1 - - CASLSGNTIYF TGTGCCAGCCTCTCTGGAAACACCATATATTTT
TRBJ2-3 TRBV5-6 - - CASSLEVIRSTDTQYF TGTGCCAGCAGCTTGGAAGTCATTCGGAGCACAGATACGCAGTATTTT
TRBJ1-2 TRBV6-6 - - CASSYSQHNYGYTF TGTGCCAGCAGTTACTCGCAACACAACTATGGCTACACCTTC
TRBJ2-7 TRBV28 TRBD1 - CASLTGGDWYEQYF TGTGCCAGCCTTACAGGGGGCGATTGGTACGAGCAGTACTTC
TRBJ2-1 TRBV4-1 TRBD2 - CASSRASGFNEQFF TGCGCCAGCAGCCGGGCTAGCGGGTTCAATGAGCAGTTCTTC
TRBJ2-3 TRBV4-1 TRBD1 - CASSKSGQEGTDTQYF TGCGCCAGCAGCAAATCGGGACAGGAGGGCACAGATACGCAGTATTTT
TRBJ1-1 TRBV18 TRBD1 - CASSPGQGAMNTEAFF TGTGCCAGCTCTCCCGGACAGGGGGCGATGAACACTGAAGCTTTCTTT